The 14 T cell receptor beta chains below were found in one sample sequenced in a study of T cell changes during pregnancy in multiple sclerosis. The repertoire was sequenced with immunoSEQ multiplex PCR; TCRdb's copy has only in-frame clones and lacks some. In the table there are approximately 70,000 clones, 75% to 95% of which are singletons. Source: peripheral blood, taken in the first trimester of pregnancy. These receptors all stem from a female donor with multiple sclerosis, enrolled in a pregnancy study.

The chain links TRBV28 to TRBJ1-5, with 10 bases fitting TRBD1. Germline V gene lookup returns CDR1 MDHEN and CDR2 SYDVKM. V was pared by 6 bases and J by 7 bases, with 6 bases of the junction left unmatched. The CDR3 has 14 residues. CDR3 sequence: CASRGTGDGQPQHF. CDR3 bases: TGTGCCAGCAGGGGGACAGGGGATGGGCAGCCCCAGCATTTT.

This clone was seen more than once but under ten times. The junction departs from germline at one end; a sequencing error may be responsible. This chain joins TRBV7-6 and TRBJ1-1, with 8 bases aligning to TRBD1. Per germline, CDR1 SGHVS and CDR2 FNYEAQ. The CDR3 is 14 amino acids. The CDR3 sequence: CASSLGTGNSEAFF. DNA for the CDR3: TGTGCCAGCAGCTTAGGGACAGGGAACTCTGAAGCTTTCTTT.

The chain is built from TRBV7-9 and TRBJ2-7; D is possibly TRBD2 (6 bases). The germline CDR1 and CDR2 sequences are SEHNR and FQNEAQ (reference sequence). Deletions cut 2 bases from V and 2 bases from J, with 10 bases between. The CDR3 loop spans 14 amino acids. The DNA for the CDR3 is TGTGCCAGCAGCTTACGCCCGGGGGCCTACGAGCAGTACTTC. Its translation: CASSLRPGAYEQYF.

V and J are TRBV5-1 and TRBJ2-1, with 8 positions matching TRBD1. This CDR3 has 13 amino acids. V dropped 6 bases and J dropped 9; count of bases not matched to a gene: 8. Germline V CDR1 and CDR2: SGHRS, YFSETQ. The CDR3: CASTRQGSAEQFF. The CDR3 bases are TGCGCCAGCACGAGACAGGGGTCCGCTGAGCAGTTCTTC.

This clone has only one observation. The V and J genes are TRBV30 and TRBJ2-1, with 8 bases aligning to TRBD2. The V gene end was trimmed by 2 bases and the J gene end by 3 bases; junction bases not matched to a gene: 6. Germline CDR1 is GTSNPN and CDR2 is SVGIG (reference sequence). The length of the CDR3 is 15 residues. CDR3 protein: CAWSQERGFYNEQFF. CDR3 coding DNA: TGTGCCTGGAGTCAGGAGCGGGGGTTCTACAATGAGCAGTTCTTC.

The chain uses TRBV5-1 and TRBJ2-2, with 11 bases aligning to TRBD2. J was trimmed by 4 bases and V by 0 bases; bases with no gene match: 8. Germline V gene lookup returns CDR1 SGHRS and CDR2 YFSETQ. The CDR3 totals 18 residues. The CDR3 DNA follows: TGCGCCAGCAGCTTGGGACTAGCGGGAAGAGGAAGCACCGGGGAGCTGTTTTTT. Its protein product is CASSLGLAGRGSTGELFF.

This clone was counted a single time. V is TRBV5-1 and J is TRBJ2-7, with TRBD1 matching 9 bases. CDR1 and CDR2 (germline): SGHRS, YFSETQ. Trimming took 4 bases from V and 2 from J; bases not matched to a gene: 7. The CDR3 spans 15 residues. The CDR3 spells CASSTGQGNPYEQYF. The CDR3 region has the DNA TGCGCCAGCAGCACCGGACAGGGGAATCCCTACGAGCAGTACTTC. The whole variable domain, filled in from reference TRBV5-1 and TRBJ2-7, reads KAGVTQTPRYLIKTRGQQVTLSCSPISGHRSVSWYQQTPGQGLQFLFEYFSETQRNKGNFPGRFSGRQFSNSRSEMNVSTLELGDSALYLCASSTGQGNPYEQYFGPGTRLTVT.

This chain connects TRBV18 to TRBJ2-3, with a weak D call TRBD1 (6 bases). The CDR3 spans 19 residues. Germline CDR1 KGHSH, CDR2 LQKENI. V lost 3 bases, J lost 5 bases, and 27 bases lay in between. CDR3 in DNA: TGTGCCAGCTCACCGCCCCCTATTCCCCGGACAGAAGCAATAGATACGCAGTATTTT. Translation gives CASSPPPIPRTEAIDTQYF.

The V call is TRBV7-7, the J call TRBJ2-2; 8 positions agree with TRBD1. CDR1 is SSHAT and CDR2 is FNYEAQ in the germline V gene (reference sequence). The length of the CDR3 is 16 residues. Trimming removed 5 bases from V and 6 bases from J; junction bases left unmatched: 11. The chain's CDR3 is CASSKDRVSIAGELFF. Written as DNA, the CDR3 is TGTGCCAGCAGCAAGGACAGGGTATCAATCGCCGGGGAGCTGTTTTTT. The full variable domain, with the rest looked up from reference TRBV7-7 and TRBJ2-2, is GAGVSQSPRYKVTKRGQDVTLRCDPISSHATLYWYQQALGQGPEFLTYFNYEAQPDKSGLPSDRFSAERPEGSISTLTIQRTEQRDSAMYRCASSKDRVSIAGELFFGEGSRLTVL.

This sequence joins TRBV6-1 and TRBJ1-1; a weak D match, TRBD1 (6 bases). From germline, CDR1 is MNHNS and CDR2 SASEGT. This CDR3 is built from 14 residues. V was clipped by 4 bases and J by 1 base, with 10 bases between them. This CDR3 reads CASSAQGRNTEAFF. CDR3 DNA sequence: TGTGCCAGCAGTGCACAGGGCCGGAACACTGAAGCTTTCTTT.

In DNA, the CDR3 is TGTGCCACGGTAGAGACAGTGAACACTGAAGCTTTCTTT. Translation gives CATVETVNTEAFF. V gene TRBV10-3 combines with J gene TRBJ1-1; a weak D match, TRBD1 (5 bases). This CDR3 has 13 amino acids. Germline assignment: CDR1 ENHRY and CDR2 SYGVKD. V was shortened by 10 bases and J by 0 bases, with 12 bases between the two germline ends.

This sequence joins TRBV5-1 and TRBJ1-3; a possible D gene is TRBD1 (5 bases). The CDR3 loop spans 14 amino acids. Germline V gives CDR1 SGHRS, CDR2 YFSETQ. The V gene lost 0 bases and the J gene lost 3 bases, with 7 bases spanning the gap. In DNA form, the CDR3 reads TGCGCCAGCAGCTTGGCAGGGTATGGAAACACCATATATTTT. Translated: CASSLAGYGNTIYF.

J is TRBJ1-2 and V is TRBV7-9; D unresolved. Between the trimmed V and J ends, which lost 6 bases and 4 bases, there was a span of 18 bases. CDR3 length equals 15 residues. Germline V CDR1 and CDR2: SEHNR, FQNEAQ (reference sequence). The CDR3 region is CASSPKSGLGYGYTF. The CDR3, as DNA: TGTGCCAGCAGTCCCAAGTCGGGGTTGGGCTATGGCTACACCTTC. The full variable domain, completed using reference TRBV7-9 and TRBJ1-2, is DTGVSQNPRHKITKRGQNVTFRCDPISEHNRLYWYRQTLGQGPEFLTYFQNEAQLEKSRLLSDRFSAERPKGSFSTLEIQRTEQGDSAMYLCASSPKSGLGYGYTFGSGTRLTVV.

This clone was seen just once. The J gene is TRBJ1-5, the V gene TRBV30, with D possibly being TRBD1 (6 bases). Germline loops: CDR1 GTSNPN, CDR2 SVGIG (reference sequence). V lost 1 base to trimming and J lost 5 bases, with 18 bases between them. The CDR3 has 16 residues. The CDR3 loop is CAWSGPMTGRDQPQHF. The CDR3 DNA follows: TGTGCCTGGAGTGGCCCGATGACAGGCAGAGATCAGCCCCAGCATTTT.